Below are 4 T cell receptor beta chains sequenced from a single sample in a study of blood T cells in healthy people across ages. Primed by a sample-barcoded 5' primer and a J-beta primer mix, a second PCR proceeded for about 7 to 11 cycles. One entry per CDR3 protein, called by TCRdb with MiXCR from the 5' RACE reads. The table lists 750,000 to 950,000 distinct CDR3 sequences, roughly 25% of them singletons, with 3% in the top ten. These data were likewise used in another study, on T cells of mothers and their children.

The sequenced sample consisted of blood. The source is a boy aged 5-17 years in good health.

This clonotype was detected only a few times. V is TRBV12-3 or TRBV12-4 and J is TRBJ2-1; D possibly corresponds to TRBD1 (8 bases). The CDR3 runs to 16 residues. V lost 7 bases, J lost 5 bases, and 21 bases lay in between. The CDR3 reads CASTTPTGEGHNEQFF. The CDR3 bases are TGTGCCAGCACCACTCCGACAGGGGAGGGGCACAATGAGCAGTTCTTC.

CDR3 amino acids: CSDRGLAKNIQYF. The CDR3 region has the DNA TGCAGCGACAGGGGACTAGCCAAAAACATTCAGTACTTC. The gene calls are TRBV29-1 and TRBJ2-4, with TRBD1 as a possible D gene (7 bases). V was pared by 7 bases and J by 0 bases, with 10 bases between. CDR3 length: 13 residues. Germline CDR1 is SQVTM and CDR2 is ANQGSEA.

This clonotype was counted ten times or more. This chain connects TRBV28 to TRBJ2-4, with D possibly called TRBD1 or TRBD2 (5 bases each). The germline CDR1 and CDR2 sequences are MDHEN and SYDVKM. The germline V and J ends were trimmed by 5 bases and 12 bases, with 20 bases remaining between them. This CDR3 comprises 14 residues. CDR3 DNA: TGTGCCAGCAGTGTAACCGGGACCGGTACTTCTCAGTACTTC. Translation: CASSVTGTGTSQYF.

The chain links TRBV7-2 to TRBJ2-3, with TRBD1 matching over 7 bases. The CDR3 totals 14 residues. Germline CDR1 is SGHTA and CDR2 is FQGNSA. Trimming took 6 bases from V and 4 from J; bases not matched to a gene: 7. CDR3 nucleotides: TGTGCCAGCAGACCTAGACAGGGCGCAGATACGCAGTATTTT. It translates to CASRPRQGADTQYF. Variable domain in full (rest from reference TRBV7-2 and TRBJ2-3): GAGVSQSPSNKVTEKGKDVELRCDPISGHTALYWYRQSLGQGLEFLIYFQGNSAPDKSGLPSDRFSAERTGGSVSTLTIQRTQQEDSAVYLCASRPRQGADTQYFGPGTRLTVL.